This paragraph reports one T cell receptor beta chain. The antigen remains unidentified. The germline gives CDR1 SGHRS, CDR2 YFSETQ. The CDR3 totals 15 residues. V gave up 4 bases and J gave up 5 bases, with 15 bases separating them. The data were taken from a study of PD-1 blockade in classical Hodgkin lymphoma. As for time point: cycle 4 day 1 (C4D1), after 6 weeks of nivolumab. Brentuximab vedotin exposure varied, and every patient relapsed after autologous stem cell transplantation. With magnetic negative selection, CD4+ T cells were purified from PBMCs that had been thawed. Study conclusions and caveats: The study reported lower baseline TCR diversity in newly diagnosed patients than in healthy donors. Some patients began nivolumab under 1 year after ASCT. These patients were excluded from later analyses.

The protocol was immunoSEQ multiplex PCR, while the TCRdb copy is restricted to in-frame clones and leaves out a portion. The table lists 31,000 or so clones, 80% to 90% of them singletons, with approximately 0.8% in the top ten. Specimen: CD4+ T cells from blood, collected before the fourth cycle of nivolumab. V and J are TRBV5-1 and TRBJ1-4, with a weak D call TRBD1 (5 bases). This TCR was recovered from a human donor with classical Hodgkin lymphoma. DNA for the CDR3: TGCGCCAGCAGCCCGCGAGAGTGGGGGAATGAAAAACTGTTTTTT. Translating gives CASSPREWGNEKLFF. The whole variable domain, filled in from reference TRBV5-1 and TRBJ1-4, reads KAGVTQTPRYLIKTRGQQVTLSCSPISGHRSVSWYQQTPGQGLQFLFEYFSETQRNKGNFPGRFSGRQFSNSRSEMNVSTLELGDSALYLCASSPREWGNEKLFFGSGTQLSVL.